A single sample is the source of the 27 T cell receptor beta chains below, sequenced in a study of T cells in Graves' hyperthyroidism and ophthalmopathy. Regions amplified from RNA transcripts were the TCR beta CDR3 regions. In the first-round RT-PCR of the TCR CDR3, the HTBI primer set was used. MiXCR, applied by TCRdb to the multiplex PCR reads, yields one record per CDR3 protein. The sample has about 350,000 distinct CDR3 sequences, roughly 15% seen once. The sequencing input was blood. The receptors were sampled from a woman aged 55-69 years with Graves' ophthalmopathy.

This chain connects TRBV27 to TRBJ1-5, with a weak D call TRBD1 (6 bases). Germline assignment: CDR1 MNHEY and CDR2 SMNVEV (reference sequence). The CDR3 length is 17 residues. Trimming took off 6 bases at V and 3 bases at J, with 21 bases between the two ends. The CDR3 DNA follows: TGTGCCAGCAGACAGAGCGGGAGGGGGGGGGACAATCAGCCCCAGCATTTT. It codes for CASRQSGRGGDNQPQHF.

This clonotype was seen a handful of times. The gene calls are TRBV20-1 and TRBJ1-2, with a tentative D call TRBD1 (6 bases). Between the trimmed V and J ends, which lost 2 bases and 3 bases, there was a span of 19 bases. The germline CDR1 and CDR2 sequences are DFQATT and SNEGSKA (reference sequence). The CDR3 extends over 16 amino acids. The CDR3 spells CSARPPGQLGHYGYTF. The CDR3 region has the DNA TGCAGTGCTAGACCCCCGGGACAACTAGGCCACTATGGCTACACCTTC.

CDR3 nucleotide sequence: TGTGCCAGCAGCTTTGCGACGGGGACCTACGAGCAGTACTTC. It specifies CASSFATGTYEQYF. This chain links TRBV11-2 with TRBJ2-7; D may be TRBD2 (5 bases). The ends were cut back, 3 bases at V and 2 bases at J, with 11 bases in the middle. Germline V gene data show CDR1 as SGHAT and CDR2 as FQNNGV. The CDR3 has 14 residues.

About this clonotype itself: The junction departs from the called germline gene at one end, perhaps through a read error. This chain links TRBV24-1 with TRBJ2-2; 9 nucleotides agree with TRBD2. CDR3 length: 16 amino acids. CDR1 is KGHDR and CDR2 is SFDVKD in the germline V gene. CDR3 sequence (DNA): TGTGTCACCAGTGACCCGGGACTAGCATACACCGGGGAGCTGTTTTTT. As protein: CVTSDPGLAYTGELFF.

Only a few counts were recorded for this clonotype. The junction departs from germline at one end; a sequencing error may be responsible. V usage is TRBV20-1 and J usage is TRBJ2-5, with D possibly called TRBD1 or TRBD2 (6 bases each). Germline V gene lookup returns CDR1 DFQATT and CDR2 SNEGSKA (reference sequence). CDR3 size: 16 residues. The CDR3 reads CSARDWGPGSQEIQYF. The CDR3 nucleotides are TGCAGTGCTAGAGATTGGGGGCCCGGGAGCCAAGAGATCCAGTACTTC.

The rearrangement links TRBV28 to TRBJ2-1, with 13 bases identical to TRBD2. V dropped 6 bases and J dropped 6; count of bases not matched to a gene: 11. CDR1 is MDHEN and CDR2 is SYDVKM in the germline V gene. There are 17 residues in the CDR3. CDR3 loop: CASRTLELAGGVNEQFF. DNA of the CDR3: TGTGCCAGCAGGACCTTAGAACTAGCGGGAGGGGTCAATGAGCAGTTCTTC.

The chain links TRBV4-1 to TRBJ2-5; D unresolved. V lost 8 bases, J lost 5 bases, and 15 bases lay in between. From germline, CDR1 is MGHRA and CDR2 YSYEKL. The CDR3 consists of 13 residues. This CDR3 reads CASGRLRGETQYF. CDR3 nucleotide sequence: TGCGCCAGCGGCCGTCTCCGTGGGGAGACCCAGTACTTC.

V is TRBV27 and J is TRBJ2-1; 9 nucleotides match TRBD2. The CDR3 loop spans 15 amino acids. CDR1 and CDR2 (germline): MNHEY, SMNVEV (reference sequence). V trimming: 4 bases; J trimming: 9 bases; junction bases outside the gene matches: 10. The CDR3 reads CASSSRLAEGSEQFF. In DNA form, the CDR3 reads TGTGCCAGCAGTTCCAGACTAGCGGAAGGGAGTGAGCAGTTCTTC.

This clonotype was counted ten times or more. V usage is TRBV3-1 and J usage is TRBJ2-1, with TRBD2 matching over 10 bases. V trimming: 2 bases; J trimming: 0 bases; junction bases outside the gene matches: 4. Per the germline V gene, CDR1 is LGHDT and CDR2 is YNNKEL (reference sequence). CDR3 length: 17 amino acids. The CDR3 protein is CASSQISGRSSYNEQFF. The CDR3 DNA reads TGTGCCAGCAGCCAAATTAGCGGGAGGAGCTCCTACAATGAGCAGTTCTTC.

This clonotype was seen at least ten times. The CDR3 loop reads CASGLSRAGATEAFF. DNA for the CDR3: TGTGCTAGTGGTTTGTCCCGGGCCGGGGCCACTGAAGCTTTCTTT. The gene calls are TRBV12-5 and TRBJ1-1, with D possibly matching TRBD1 (5 bases). Trimming cost V 2 bases and J 4 bases, with 14 bases left between them. In germline, CDR1 is LGHNT, CDR2 FRNRAP. The CDR3 totals 15 residues.

V and J are TRBV28 and TRBJ1-5, with 9 bases aligning to TRBD1. This CDR3 has 16 amino acids. V was pared by 5 bases and J by 6 bases, with 11 bases of the junction left unmatched. Germline loops: CDR1 MDHEN, CDR2 SYDVKM. CDR3 DNA sequence: TGTGCCAGCAGTCCCTACGGACAGGGGAGGAGTCAGCCCCAGCATTTT. It encodes CASSPYGQGRSQPQHF.

CDR3 nucleotides: TGCAGCGTTGAGCGGGAGGACACAGATACGCAGTATTTT. Protein: CSVEREDTDTQYF. This chain joins TRBV29-1 and TRBJ2-3; TRBD2 agrees at 8 bases. CDR3 length: 13 residues. Germline V gene lookup returns CDR1 SQVTM and CDR2 ANQGSEA. V was clipped by 3 bases and J by 2 bases; unmatched bases: 1.

This clonotype was found many times. The V call is TRBV20-1, the J call TRBJ2-1; D is tentatively TRBD1 or TRBD2 (7 bases each). The CDR3 length is 13 residues. V lost 0 bases, J lost 9 bases, and 12 bases lay in between. Germline V gene lookup returns CDR1 DFQATT and CDR2 SNEGSKA (reference sequence). CDR3 amino acids: CSAREGRGGEQFF. In DNA, the CDR3 is TGCAGTGCTAGAGAGGGCAGGGGGGGTGAGCAGTTCTTC.

At least ten counts were recorded for this clonotype. This chain connects TRBV28 to TRBJ2-1; D is uncertain. Germline-derived CDR1 and CDR2 are MDHEN and SYDVKM. The CDR3 contains 11 residues. The V gene lost 5 bases and the J gene lost 10 bases, with 9 bases spanning the gap. The CDR3 here is CASSDTNEQFF. The CDR3 coding sequence is TGTGCCAGCAGTGATACCAACGAGCAGTTCTTC. Based on the CDR3 plus reference TRBV28 and TRBJ2-1, the full variable domain is DVKVTQSSRYLVKRTGEKVFLECVQDMDHENMFWYRQDPGLGLRLIYFSYDVKMKEKGDIPEGYSVSREKKERFSLILESASTNQTSMYLCASSDTNEQFFGPGTRLTVL.

This clonotype was seen only a few times. V and J are TRBV3-1 and TRBJ1-6; 8 nucleotides line up with TRBD1. The CDR3 covers 16 residues. J lost 3 bases, V lost 1 base, and 2 bases had no gene match. Germline V CDR1 and CDR2: LGHDT, YNNKEL (reference sequence). CDR3 in DNA: TGTGCCAGCAGCCAAGCCGGGACAGGCTATAATTCACCCCTCCACTTT. Residues: CASSQAGTGYNSPLHF.

Many counts were recorded for this clonotype. The gene calls are TRBV12-3 or TRBV12-4 and TRBJ2-3; weak D call: TRBD1 (5 bases). Trimming cost V 7 bases and J 4 bases, with 9 bases left between them. The CDR3 is made up of 12 amino acids. CDR3 loop: CASKEGADTQYF. Here the CDR3 DNA reads TGTGCCAGCAAAGAAGGGGCAGATACGCAGTATTTT.

V usage is TRBV18 and J usage is TRBJ1-4; D not certain. CDR3 length: 13 amino acids. Deletions cut 4 bases from V and 8 bases from J, with 11 bases between. Germline V gene sequence: CDR1 KGHSH, CDR2 LQKENI. This chain's CDR3 is CASSQQRGEKLFF. The CDR3 DNA reads TGTGCCAGCTCACAGCAAAGAGGGGAAAAACTGTTTTTT.

In this sample, this clonotype turned up many times. The chain carries TRBV5-1 and TRBJ2-2, with D possibly matching TRBD1 (5 bases). The CDR3 runs 15 residues. Germline assignment: CDR1 SGHRS and CDR2 YFSETQ. Trimming pared 2 bases from V and 5 bases from J, leaving 13 bases between. DNA of the CDR3: TGCGCCAGCAGCTTATCGTCAGGGCGGACCGGGGAGCTGTTTTTT. Amino acids: CASSLSSGRTGELFF.

The gene calls are TRBV28 and TRBJ2-7, with 7 nucleotides matching TRBD2. CDR3 length equals 16 residues. Germline CDR1 and CDR2: MDHEN and SYDVKM. V trimming: 4 bases; J trimming: 3 bases; junction bases outside the gene matches: 12. The CDR3 DNA is TGTGCCAGCAGTTGGGCCCCTGGGGGGGAGGGCTACGAGCAGTACTTC. Translating it yields CASSWAPGGEGYEQYF.

V is TRBV19 and J is TRBJ2-1; D uncertain. Germline V gene lookup returns CDR1 LNHDA and CDR2 SQIVND (reference sequence). V was pared by 4 bases and J by 9 bases, with 13 bases between. This CDR3 is 13 amino acids long. The CDR3 bases are TGTGCCAGTAGTAAAGGCATGGACGGTGAGCAGTTCTTC. Protein: CASSKGMDGEQFF.

The V and J genes are TRBV19 and TRBJ1-6, with D maybe TRBD1 (6 bases). The CDR3 sequence is 15 residues long. Germline CDR1 is LNHDA and CDR2 is SQIVND (reference sequence). V was shortened by 4 bases and J by 5 bases, with 12 bases between the two germline ends. CDR3 in amino acids: CASSTGTLHNSPLHF. The CDR3 nucleotides read TGTGCCAGTAGTACCGGGACACTACATAATTCACCCCTCCACTTT.

This clonotype was observed at least ten times. The V call is TRBV12-3 or TRBV12-4, the J call TRBJ1-3; TRBD1 matches at 8 bases. The length of the CDR3 is 15 residues. V was clipped by 1 base and J by 6 bases; unmatched bases: 5. The CDR3 region is CASSLGQGMENTIYF. In DNA form, the CDR3 reads TGTGCCAGCAGTTTAGGACAGGGGATGGAAAACACCATATATTTT.

This clonotype showed up just a few times. The genes are TRBV19 and TRBJ2-2; no firm D call. This CDR3 spans 11 amino acids. From germline, CDR1 is LNHDA and CDR2 SQIVND (reference sequence). V gave up 7 bases and J gave up 6 bases, with 6 bases separating them. Here the CDR3 DNA reads TGTGCCAGTACCTGGGCCGGGGAGCTGTTTTTT. Translation gives CASTWAGELFF. The full variable domain, in which reference TRBV19 and TRBJ2-2 provide the parts outside the CDR3, is DGGITQSPKYLFRKEGQNVTLSCEQNLNHDAMYWYRQDPGQGLRLIYYSQIVNDFQKGDIAEGYSVSREKKESFPLTVTSAQKNPTAFYLCASTWAGELFFGEGSRLTVL.

The chain uses TRBV19 and TRBJ2-7, with D perhaps assigned TRBD1 or TRBD2 (6 bases each). In germline, CDR1 is LNHDA, CDR2 SQIVND (reference sequence). With 3 bases removed from V and 3 bases from J, the gap between germline ends came to 21 bases. The CDR3 sequence is 17 residues long. The CDR3 nucleotides read TGTGCCAGTAGTATGATCGGGGGCGCTACAGCGGGCTACGAGCAGTACTTC. Residues: CASSMIGGATAGYEQYF.

Many counts were recorded for this clonotype. At one end, the junction sequence differs from germline, possibly due to a read error. The chain has TRBV2 and TRBJ2-7, with D perhaps given as TRBD1 or TRBD2 (5 bases each). There are 14 residues in the CDR3. The V gene's germline CDR1 is SNHLY and CDR2 FYNNEI. The CDR3 bases are TGTGCCAGCAGCCACGGGACCCCCTCCTCCGAGCAGTACTTC. Its protein is CASSHGTPSSEQYF.

This clonotype was seen many times. The chain combines TRBV6-2 or TRBV6-3 with TRBJ1-4; D gene uncertain. V lost 7 bases, J lost 8 bases, and 17 bases lay in between. The CDR3 is made up of 14 amino acids. Germline V gene sequence: CDR1 MNHEY, CDR2 SVGEGT. CDR3 protein: CASTHSAEGEKLFF. CDR3 DNA sequence: TGTGCCAGCACCCACTCGGCAGAGGGAGAAAAACTGTTTTTT.

In its sample, this clonotype was seen many times. The chain uses TRBV9 and TRBJ2-1; weak D call: TRBD2 (6 bases). Trimming took 0 bases from V and 3 from J, leaving 19 bases between them. The CDR3 is 18 amino acids. Germline values: CDR1 SGDLS, CDR2 YYNGEE. CDR3 bases: TGTGCCAGCAGCGTAGACGGTTGGGGCGGGACGGGCTACAATGAGCAGTTCTTC. Its protein product is CASSVDGWGGTGYNEQFF.